The 29 T cell receptor beta chains listed next were all sequenced from one sample in a study of early T cells in non-severe SARS-CoV-2 infection. TCRdb passed the 5' RACE reads through MiXCR, listing each CDR3 protein once. The sample has nearly 60,000 distinct CDR3 sequences; roughly 12% are singletons. The sequencing sample was made of whole blood. These TCRs come from an adult who was a healthcare worker with PCR-confirmed SARS-CoV-2 infection or an uninfected control (not recorded which).

This clonotype was recorded many times. This chain uses TRBV24-1 with TRBJ2-1; D is uncertain. The germline V gene encodes CDR1 KGHDR and CDR2 SFDVKD. This CDR3 comprises 13 residues. Deletions cut 5 bases from V and 10 bases from J, with 14 bases between. This CDR3 reads CATSGFASEEQFF. In DNA form, the CDR3 reads TGTGCCACCAGTGGATTTGCAAGCGAGGAGCAGTTCTTC.

This clonotype came up many times. The chain combines TRBV5-4 with TRBJ1-4; 7 bases line up with TRBD1. Germline trimming cut 4 bases from V and 8 bases from J; bases unmatched to any gene: 8. Germline V gene sequence: CDR1 SGHNT, CDR2 YYREEE (reference sequence). The CDR3 is 14 residues long. The CDR3 loop is CASSPGGGQEKLFF. The CDR3 nucleotides are TGTGCCAGCAGCCCAGGGGGTGGACAAGAAAAACTGTTTTTT.

This clonotype was detected a few times. The rearrangement links TRBV11-2 to TRBJ2-1; weak D call: TRBD1 (5 bases). The germline V gene encodes CDR1 SGHAT and CDR2 FQNNGV. The CDR3 consists of 11 residues. Trimming shortened V by 7 bases and J by 4 bases, and 5 bases separated the two germline ends. DNA of the CDR3: TGTGCCAGCAAGGGGTACAATGAGCAGTTCTTC. Translating gives CASKGYNEQFF.

This clonotype has ten or more counts. This chain joins TRBV6-5 and TRBJ2-2; 7 nucleotides agree with TRBD1. J gave up 2 bases and V 7 bases, and 7 bases lay outside the gene matches. Germline CDR1 reads MNHEY; CDR2 reads SVGAGI. CDR3 length equals 15 residues. The CDR3 DNA follows: TGTGCCAGCACGAGGACAGGTATCAACACCGGGGAGCTGTTTTTT. Translating it yields CASTRTGINTGELFF.

The chain links TRBV9 to TRBJ2-3; the match to TRBD2 covers 7 bases. CDR1 SGDLS and CDR2 YYNGEE come from the germline V gene. The CDR3 is made up of 16 amino acids. With V trimmed by 0 bases and J by 0 bases, 4 bases remained unmatched. CDR3 DNA: TGTGCCAGCAGCGTAGCGGGACTACAGAGCACAGATACGCAGTATTTT. Translating it yields CASSVAGLQSTDTQYF.

The chain links TRBV12-3 or TRBV12-4 to TRBJ2-6; D call uncertain. V was trimmed by 1 base and J by 12 bases, leaving 10 bases between them. This CDR3 spans 13 amino acids. For the CDR3, the DNA is TGTGCCAGCAGTTTAGTACAGTTTCCCGTCCTGACTTTC. It translates to CASSLVQFPVLTF.

This clonotype was seen at least ten times. The rearrangement uses TRBV6-5 and TRBJ2-7; D possibly corresponds to TRBD2 (6 bases). The CDR3 is 15 amino acids. V lost 2 bases to trimming and J lost 6 bases, with 17 bases between them. Germline CDR1 is MNHEY and CDR2 is SVGAGI. The CDR3 DNA sequence: TGTGCCAGCAGTTACGGAGGGACCGGGAGATCCGAGCAGTACTTC. Its translation is CASSYGGTGRSEQYF.

The V gene is TRBV11-1, the J gene TRBJ2-2; maybe TRBD2 (6 bases). The ends were cut back, 2 bases at V and 1 base at J, with 8 bases in the middle. There are 15 residues in the CDR3. Germline V gene sequence: CDR1 SGHAT, CDR2 FQDESV (reference sequence). CDR3 nucleotide sequence: TGTGCCAGCAGCTTACGGGACTTGAACACCGGGGAGCTGTTTTTT. Translating gives CASSLRDLNTGELFF.

This clonotype was counted many times. CDR3 nucleotides: TGCAGCGTTGTCCCTGAAGCTTTCTTT. It yields the protein CSVVPEAFF. The chain links TRBV29-1 to TRBJ1-1; D is unresolved. Germline V gives CDR1 SQVTM, CDR2 ANQGSEA. Trimming removed 4 bases from V and 6 bases from J, with 3 bases in between. The CDR3 contains 9 residues.

This clonotype showed up just a few times. The chain has TRBV19 and TRBJ2-1, with a weak D call TRBD2 (5 bases). Trimming stripped 1 base from V and 3 bases from J, with 16 bases between. This CDR3 is 17 amino acids long. Germline V CDR1 and CDR2: LNHDA, SQIVND (reference sequence). In DNA form, the CDR3 reads TGTGCCAGTAGTATAGGTCGCTCCAAGCGGATCTACAATGAGCAGTTCTTC. Translation gives CASSIGRSKRIYNEQFF.

There are many counts of this clonotype. The chain couples TRBV12-3 or TRBV12-4 to TRBJ2-2; 9 bases line up with TRBD1. The CDR3 length is 14 residues. J was trimmed by 7 bases and V by 5 bases; bases with no gene match: 5. This CDR3 reads CASSPGQGGGELFF. The CDR3 DNA reads as TGTGCCAGCAGTCCGGGACAGGGTGGCGGGGAGCTGTTTTTT.

This clonotype was counted at least ten times. The chain carries TRBV2 and TRBJ2-1; 11 positions agree with TRBD2. The CDR3 length is 14 residues. Per germline, CDR1 SNHLY and CDR2 FYNNEI. V was clipped by 10 bases and J by 6 bases; unmatched bases: 8. The CDR3 DNA reads TGTGCCATCAGAACTAGCGGGAGCGGCAATGAGCAGTTCTTC. Translation gives CAIRTSGSGNEQFF.

The rearrangement uses TRBV6-5 and TRBJ2-7; D gene unclear. The CDR3 totals 15 residues. Trimming cost V 2 bases and J 0 bases, with 11 bases left between them. From germline, CDR1 is MNHEY and CDR2 SVGAGI. The CDR3 spells CASSYVGVSSYEQYF. CDR3 DNA: TGTGCCAGCAGTTACGTTGGTGTTTCCTCCTACGAGCAGTACTTC.

The rearrangement links TRBV24-1 to TRBJ1-5; a weak D match, TRBD1 (5 bases). The CDR3 is made up of 14 amino acids. Trimming shortened V by 2 bases and J by 4 bases, and 8 bases separated the two germline ends. In germline, CDR1 is KGHDR, CDR2 SFDVKD. The CDR3 DNA is TGTGCCACCAGTGATTCGGGGGGGAATCAGCCCCAGCATTTT. Its translation: CATSDSGGNQPQHF.

This clonotype was seen at least ten times. The chain employs TRBV18 and TRBJ2-7; D call uncertain. This CDR3 contains 14 residues. Looked up from germline, CDR1 is KGHSH and CDR2 is LQKENI. V shed 0 bases and J shed 1 base, with 7 bases lying between them. This chain's CDR3 is CASSPPAGSYEQYF. CDR3 DNA sequence: TGTGCCAGCTCACCACCGGCAGGATCCTACGAGCAGTACTTC.

This clonotype was seen ten or more times. This chain links TRBV12-3 or TRBV12-4 with TRBJ1-5, with unresolved D. The CDR3 contains 15 residues. Trimming shortened V by 2 bases and J by 4 bases, and 12 bases separated the two germline ends. The CDR3 sequence: CASSLSLERNQPQHF. The CDR3, as DNA: TGTGCCAGCAGTTTAAGCCTGGAGCGAAATCAGCCCCAGCATTTT.

The sample holds many counts of this clonotype. The chain employs TRBV19 and TRBJ1-6; 7 nucleotides agree with TRBD1. V gave up 7 bases and J gave up 3 bases; unmatched junction bases: 6. The CDR3 has 15 amino acids. CDR1 LNHDA and CDR2 SQIVND come from the germline V gene (reference sequence). The CDR3 spells CASTPDRIYNSPLHF. CDR3 nucleotide sequence: TGTGCCAGTACCCCGGACAGGATCTATAATTCACCCCTCCACTTT. The variable domain in full, completed from reference TRBV19 and TRBJ1-6, reads DGGITQSPKYLFRKEGQNVTLSCEQNLNHDAMYWYRQDPGQGLRLIYYSQIVNDFQKGDIAEGYSVSREKKESFPLTVTSAQKNPTAFYLCASTPDRIYNSPLHFGNGTRLTVT.

This clonotype was observed at least ten times. The chain uses TRBV6-2 or TRBV6-3 and TRBJ2-1; D is possibly TRBD2 (5 bases). CDR1 and CDR2 (germline): MNHEY, SVGEGT. The CDR3 loop spans 15 amino acids. Trimming took off 2 bases at V and 3 bases at J, with 11 bases between the two ends. CDR3 nucleotide sequence: TGTGCCAGCAGTTACCGGGGAGATAGCTACAATGAGCAGTTCTTC. Its translation: CASSYRGDSYNEQFF.

The chain combines TRBV19 with TRBJ2-1, with 11 bases identical to TRBD2. The CDR3 extends over 15 amino acids. Germline CDR1 is LNHDA and CDR2 is SQIVND (reference sequence). The J segment lost 6 bases and the V segment lost 4 bases, leaving 5 bases of the junction unmatched. CDR3 residues: CASSSHSGGANEQFF. The CDR3 DNA reads TGTGCCAGTAGTAGCCATAGCGGGGGGGCCAATGAGCAGTTCTTC.

In this sample, this clonotype turned up a few times. The chain couples TRBV10-3 to TRBJ1-1; 7 bases fit TRBD1. Per the germline V gene, CDR1 is ENHRY and CDR2 is SYGVKD. The J segment lost 1 base and the V segment lost 8 bases, leaving 4 bases of the junction unmatched. The CDR3 length is 13 residues. CDR3 residues: CAILTGANTEAFF. Here the CDR3 DNA reads TGTGCCATCCTCACAGGGGCGAACACTGAAGCTTTCTTT.

This clonotype has a handful of counts. The chain couples TRBV19 to TRBJ1-2; 9 nucleotides align to TRBD1. CDR1 is LNHDA and CDR2 is SQIVND in the germline V gene (reference sequence). The V gene end was trimmed by 5 bases and the J gene end by 4 bases; junction bases not matched to a gene: 8. The CDR3 contains 15 residues. This CDR3 is CASSRRDRDAYGYTF. For the CDR3, the DNA is TGTGCCAGTAGTCGCCGGGACAGGGATGCCTATGGCTACACCTTC.

This clonotype was found many times. CDR3 sequence reads: CASSSGVAIANEQFF. CDR3 coding DNA: TGTGCCAGCAGCTCCGGGGTAGCGATAGCCAATGAGCAGTTCTTC. J is TRBJ2-1 and V is TRBV7-8, with D possibly TRBD2 on 5 matching bases. Trimming removed 4 bases at V and 6 bases at J, with 16 bases between. This CDR3 comprises 15 residues. Germline-derived CDR1 and CDR2 are SGHVS and FQNEAQ.

This clonotype was seen many times. This chain joins TRBV3-1 and TRBJ2-4, with TRBD2 matching over 11 bases. CDR1 and CDR2 (germline): LGHDT, YNNKEL (reference sequence). The CDR3 has 16 residues. The J segment lost 7 bases and the V segment lost 0 bases, leaving 5 bases of the junction unmatched. CDR3 sequence reads: CASSQDSGGGRNIQYF. The CDR3 DNA follows: TGTGCCAGCAGCCAAGATAGCGGGGGGGGCAGGAACATTCAGTACTTC.

The chain has TRBV19 and TRBJ2-5; 10 nucleotides agree with TRBD2. With 6 bases clipped from V and 5 bases from J, the junction kept 6 bases outside the gene matches. Per the germline V gene, CDR1 is LNHDA and CDR2 is SQIVND (reference sequence). CDR3 length: 14 amino acids. CDR3 loop: CASRSSGGGETQYF. CDR3 nucleotide sequence: TGTGCCAGTAGGTCTAGCGGGGGCGGTGAGACCCAGTACTTC. The variable domain in full, with the rest retrieved from reference TRBV19 and TRBJ2-5, is DGGITQSPKYLFRKEGQNVTLSCEQNLNHDAMYWYRQDPGQGLRLIYYSQIVNDFQKGDIAEGYSVSREKKESFPLTVTSAQKNPTAFYLCASRSSGGGETQYFGPGTRLLVL.

This clonotype was detected many times. The chain carries TRBV28 and TRBJ2-4; the D is unclear. The CDR3 length is 16 residues. CDR1 MDHEN and CDR2 SYDVKM come from the germline V gene. With 2 bases removed from V and 0 bases from J, the gap between germline ends came to 11 bases. CDR3 sequence (DNA): TGTGCCAGCAGTTTACCGACGACCATAGCCAAAAACATTCAGTACTTC. Its protein product is CASSLPTTIAKNIQYF.

This clonotype has more than one count but fewer than ten. V is TRBV18 and J is TRBJ2-1; 11 nucleotides agree with TRBD1. This CDR3 comprises 15 residues. CDR1 KGHSH and CDR2 LQKENI come from the germline V gene. The V segment lost 3 bases and the J segment 8 bases; nucleotides outside the gene matches: 6. As DNA, the CDR3 is TGTGCCAGCTCACCCCCGGGACAGGGGGGCGATGAGCAGTTCTTC. Translation gives CASSPPGQGGDEQFF.

This clonotype was seen repeatedly, ten times or more. The gene calls are TRBV7-9 and TRBJ1-5, with D tentatively TRBD1 (6 bases). This CDR3 region has 14 residues. Germline V gene data show CDR1 as SEHNR and CDR2 as FQNEAQ (reference sequence). The V and J ends lost 2 bases and 6 bases respectively, with 11 bases between them. CDR3 nucleotide sequence: TGTGCCAGCAGCTTATCAACAGGGCCTCAGCCCCAGCATTTT. Its translation is CASSLSTGPQPQHF.

At least ten counts were recorded for this clonotype. The gene calls are TRBV5-1 and TRBJ2-5; perhaps TRBD1 as D (6 bases). Per the germline V gene, CDR1 is SGHRS and CDR2 is YFSETQ. V dropped 3 bases and J dropped 5 bases, with 17 bases sitting between them. The CDR3 covers 15 residues. CDR3 coding DNA: TGCGCCAGCAGCTCTACCTTGGGGGCACTCGAGACCCAGTACTTC. It translates to CASSSTLGALETQYF.

This rearrangement joins TRBV19 to TRBJ2-2; D gene uncertain. The V gene's germline CDR1 is LNHDA and CDR2 SQIVND (reference sequence). CDR3 size: 14 residues. V was shortened by 3 bases and J by 1 base, with 6 bases between the two germline ends. CDR3 loop: CASSMRQNTGELFF. The CDR3 region has the DNA TGTGCCAGTAGTATGAGACAGAACACCGGGGAGCTGTTTTTT.